What follows describes a single TCR beta chain. Per germline, CDR1 SQVTM and CDR2 ANQGSEA. The germline V and J ends were trimmed by 4 bases and 7 bases, with 11 bases remaining between them. The CDR3 sequence is 12 residues long. The data belong to a study of tumour-infiltrating T cells in Burkitt lymphoma. Only in-frame clones appear in the TCRdb table, and some are missing; sequencing was by immunoSEQ multiplex PCR. Seen here are tens of thousands of clones, around 32% observed once, and the top ten hold 2.9%. The source of this sequence is a human donor with Burkitt lymphoma. Specimen: tumor tissue. The chain couples TRBV29-1 to TRBJ1-5; a weak D match, TRBD1 (5 bases). The CDR3 DNA reads as TGCAGCGTTGGGCAGGGTAGACAGCCCCAGCATTTT. This encodes CSVGQGRQPQHF.